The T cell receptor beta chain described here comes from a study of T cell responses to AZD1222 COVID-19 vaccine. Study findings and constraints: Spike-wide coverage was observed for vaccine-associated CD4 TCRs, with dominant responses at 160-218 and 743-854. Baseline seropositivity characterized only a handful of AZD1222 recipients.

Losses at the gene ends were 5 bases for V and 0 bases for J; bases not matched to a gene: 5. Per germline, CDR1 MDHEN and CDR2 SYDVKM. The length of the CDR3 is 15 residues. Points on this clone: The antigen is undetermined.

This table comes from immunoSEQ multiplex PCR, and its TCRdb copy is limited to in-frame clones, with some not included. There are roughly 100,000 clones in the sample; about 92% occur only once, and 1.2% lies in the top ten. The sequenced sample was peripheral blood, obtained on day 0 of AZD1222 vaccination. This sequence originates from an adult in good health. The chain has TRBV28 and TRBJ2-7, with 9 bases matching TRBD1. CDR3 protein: CASSPRTGASYEQYF. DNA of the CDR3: TGTGCCAGCAGTCCCCGGACAGGGGCCTCCTACGAGCAGTACTTC.